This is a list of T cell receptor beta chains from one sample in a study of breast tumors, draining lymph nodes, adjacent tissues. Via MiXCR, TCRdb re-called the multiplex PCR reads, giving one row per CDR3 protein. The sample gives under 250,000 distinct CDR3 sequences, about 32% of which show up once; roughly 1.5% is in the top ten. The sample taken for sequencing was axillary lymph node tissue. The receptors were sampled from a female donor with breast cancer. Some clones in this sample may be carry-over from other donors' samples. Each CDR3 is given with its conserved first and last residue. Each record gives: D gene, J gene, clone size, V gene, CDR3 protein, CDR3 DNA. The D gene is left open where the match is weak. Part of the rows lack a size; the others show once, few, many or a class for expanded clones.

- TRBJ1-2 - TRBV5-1 CASRIVAGTSGYTF TGCGCCAGCAGGATCGTAGCGGGAACGAGCGGCTACACCTTC
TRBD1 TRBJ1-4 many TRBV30 CALDRGGEKLFF TGTGCCTTAGACAGGGGAGGGGAAAAACTGTTTTTT
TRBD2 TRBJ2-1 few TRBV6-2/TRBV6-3 CASSRLAGLVSTYNEQFF TGTGCCAGCAGCCGACTAGCGGGCCTTGTATCTACCTACAATGAGCAGTTCTTC
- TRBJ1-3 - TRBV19 CATDAGGNTIYF TGTGCCACGGACGCGGGGGGAAACACCATATATTTT
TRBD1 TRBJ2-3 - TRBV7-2 CASSLERDRGSRTDTQYF TGTGCCAGCAGCTTAGAGAGGGACAGGGGATCCCGGACAGATACGCAGTATTTT
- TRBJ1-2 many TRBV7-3 CASSLIGGHYGYTF TGTGCCAGCAGCTTAATTGGGGGGCACTATGGCTACACCTTC
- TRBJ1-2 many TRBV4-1 CASSQAPGSNYGYTF TGCGCCAGCAGCCAAGCCCCAGGGTCAAACTATGGCTACACCTTC
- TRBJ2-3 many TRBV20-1 CSARVQGRDTQYF TGCAGTGCTAGAGTGCAGGGGAGGGATACGCAGTATTTT
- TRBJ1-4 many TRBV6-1 CASSPSNLATNEKLFF TGTGCCAGCAGTCCCAGCAATCTTGCAACTAATGAAAAACTGTTTTTT
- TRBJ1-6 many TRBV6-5 CASSHGVGSYNSPLHF TGTGCCAGCAGTCACGGGGTAGGGTCCTATAATTCACCCCTCCACTTT
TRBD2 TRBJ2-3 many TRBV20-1 CSAKGLAGGPSTDTQYF TGCAGTGCTAAGGGACTAGCGGGAGGGCCGAGCACAGATACGCAGTATTTT
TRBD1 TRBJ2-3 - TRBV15 CATSRGGTGGDRGTDTQYF TGTGCCACCAGCAGAGGCGGGACAGGGGGCGACCGTGGCACAGATACGCAGTATTTT
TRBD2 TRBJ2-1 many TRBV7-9 CASSFGRAQFF TGTGCCAGCAGCTTTGGGAGGGCCCAGTTCTTC
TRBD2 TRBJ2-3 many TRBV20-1 CSARAASGNTDTQYF TGCAGTGCTAGAGCGGCTAGCGGGAATACAGATACGCAGTATTTT